This T cell receptor beta chain is from a study of blood T cell repertoires in COVID-19. Across the study: Italy, Spain and the United States were the sources of the convalescent and acute COVID-19 samples.

The CDR3 runs 15 residues. V trimming: 2 bases; J trimming: 3 bases; junction bases outside the gene matches: 6. Germline assignment: CDR1 SEHNR and CDR2 FQNEAQ (reference sequence). In the original workflow: Estimates of nucleated cell counts were drawn from the amplification of reference gene primers. Libraries were prepared by immunoSEQ multiplex PCR; TCRdb keeps only in-frame clonotypes and omits some of them. V and J calls plus clone size are reproduced from that table; the DNA served to infer D and trimming. Of hundreds of thousands of clones in the sample, around 83% are singletons; the top ten hold just under 7.5%.

This TCR came from a woman aged 45-65 years with acute or convalescent COVID-19. Sequencing was performed on peripheral blood. The rearrangement links TRBV7-9 to TRBJ2-7; 8 bases are shared with TRBD1. The CDR3 loop reads CASSLSGGYFYEQYF. The CDR3 DNA is TGTGCCAGCAGCTTATCAGGGGGCTATTTCTACGAGCAGTACTTC.